This T cell receptor beta chain is drawn from a study of cytotoxic CD8 clonotypes in ibrutinib-treated CLL. Overall study results and limits: The study sampled sustained-remission and progressing patients at different times.

Only in-frame clones appear in the TCRdb table, and some are missing; sequencing was by immunoSEQ multiplex PCR. In the table there are some 30,000 clones, more than 75% of which are singletons. The germline V and J ends were trimmed by 4 bases and 0 bases, with 6 bases remaining between them. CDR1 and CDR2 (germline): SQVTM, ANQGSEA. CDR3 size: 12 residues. Turning to this clone: Antigen: not known.

The receptor was isolated from a human donor with chronic lymphocytic leukemia. The sample in question was PBMCs, obtained after 36 months of ibrutinib treatment. V usage is TRBV29-1 and J usage is TRBJ1-1; no firm D call. DNA of the CDR3: TGCAGCGTTGTAACCTTGAACACTGAAGCTTTCTTT. It yields the protein CSVVTLNTEAFF.